This TCR beta chain was obtained from a study of blood T cell repertoires in COVID-19 (dated by TCRdb to about 2020). Describing the broader study: Collaborator samples came from the United States, Italy and Spain and covered acute and convalescent phases of COVID-19. The repertoires were released in a freely available public database meant as a resource for research on the immune response to SARS-CoV-2. The samples were drawn from the first 160 participants of the ongoing ImmuneRACE study and from some 1,300 subjects provided by 6 global collaborators. Where available, HLA class I and class II types were taken from metadata supplied by the sample provider and were not determined by assay-based typing. The material from the prospective study consisted of cDNA or gDNA derived from T cells, B-cell-depleted T cells, or PBMCs. The dataset comprised deeply sampled blood TCRbeta repertoires from subjects exposed to, actively infected with, or recovered from COVID-19. Sample metadata almost always included a de-identified subject ID, COVID-19 status, age in years and sex.

Broader findings and caveats from the paper: The amount of clinical and demographic metadata varied by source and participant and was provided uncurated.

The collaborating institutions used their own protocols to collect whole blood in K2EDTA tubes. Collaborator samples were shipped for TCRbeta analysis as frozen whole blood, isolated PBMCs, or DNA extracted from either sample type. The CDR3 covers 19 residues, taking in both the cysteine and the phenylalanine. Just the 57-base CDR3 DNA is kept, in frame starting at base 1. V trim: 5 bases; J trim: 0 bases; unmatched bases: 18. CDR1 and CDR2 (LNHNV, YYDKDF) derive from the germline V gene (reference sequence). Points on this clone: No antigen is known for it. No base quality values were provided; no much bigger clone lies one nucleotide off.

The immunoSEQ Assay, a bias-controlled multiplex PCR, was used to amplify TCRbeta CDR3 regions from genomic DNA. The authors processed their data as follows. The number of nucleated cells in each sample was estimated by amplification of reference gene primers within the assay. Sequence reads were collapsed and filtered to measure the absolute abundance of every unique TCRbeta CDR3 rearrangement. For each sample, productive Simpson clonality was calculated as the square root of Simpson's diversity index across productive rearrangements. This is the immuneACCESS table as TCRdb keeps it, with only in-frame sequences that have V and J called. A part of the clones is gone; compared with another copy, unresolved V genes explain less than half, and the rest is unexplained. The DNA gave D and trimming, while V, J and clone size come from that table. The sample table lists around 250,000 clones, approximately 85% of them with a count of one. In total, the top ten clones hold approximately 5% of the sample.

The source is a man aged 45 to 65 with active or convalescent COVID-19. This chain is built from TRBV15 and TRBJ2-7; TRBD2 matches 8 bases in the middle. Sequenced material: peripheral blood. CDR3 protein: CATSLTGTSGTRRSYEQYF. DNA sequence: TGTGCCACCAGCCTTACCGGGACTAGTGGAACGCGGCGCTCCTACGAGCAGTACTTC.